This T cell receptor (beta chain) was captured by sequencing in a study of T cells in Graves' hyperthyroidism and ophthalmopathy. Used for diagnoses were clinical symptoms, serum thyroxine and TRAb, thyroid ultrasound and orbital computed tomography. The authors obtained PBMCs from over 7.5 ml of fresh peripheral blood. Amplified TCR beta CDR3 regions derived from RNA transcripts. HTBI primers were the set used in a first-round RT-PCR of the TCR CDR3. TCRdb itself ran the multiplex PCR reads through MiXCR, one entry per CDR3 protein. The data contain under 450,000 distinct CDR3 sequences, roughly 13% of them seen just once; the ten biggest clones take up 20% to 25%. Study outcomes and limitations: Before onset, by a median of 6.5 months, the model predicted ophthalmopathy. Appearing also in blood were most of the thyroid clonotypes expanded above 0.001.

There are many counts of this clonotype. What it recognizes is unknown. The receptor comes from a man younger than 40 with Graves' hyperthyroidism that later progressed to Graves' ophthalmopathy. The sequenced sample was blood.

The CDR3 loop is CATSGGQLNSPLHF. The CDR3 DNA sequence: TGTGCCACCAGCGGGGGACAGCTTAATTCACCCCTCCACTTT. The V gene is TRBV15, the J gene TRBJ1-6; 7 nucleotides match TRBD1. The junction had 4 bases not matched to a gene; V was cut back by 5 bases and J by 6 bases. The CDR3 has 14 residues. From germline, CDR1 is LNHNV and CDR2 YYDKDF (reference sequence).